This T cell receptor (beta chain) is drawn from a study of early T cells in non-severe SARS-CoV-2 infection. Across the whole study: RNA in bulk from unsorted whole blood was sequenced, and chains were unpaired. Overall study findings and caveats: The VDJdb matching leaned toward anti-spike CD8 responses and overlooked private and CD4 specificities.

Individual cDNA molecules were tagged with unique molecular identifiers, the study reported. One entry per CDR3 protein, called by TCRdb with MiXCR from the 5' RACE reads. The sample comprises 100,000 to 130,000 distinct CDR3 sequences, about 12% of which are singletons, and less than 3.5% rests with the top ten. Turning to this clonotype: What it recognizes is unknown.

The CDR3 contains 13 residues. J was trimmed by 7 bases and V by 6 bases; bases with no gene match: 8. The germline CDR1 and CDR2 sequences are MNHNY and SVGAGI (reference sequence). Sequencing was performed on whole blood. The TCR sequence derives from an adult who was a healthcare worker with PCR-confirmed SARS-CoV-2 infection or an uninfected control (not recorded which). This chain connects TRBV6-6 to TRBJ2-5; 7 nucleotides align to TRBD1. In DNA form, the CDR3 reads TGTGCCAGCAGAGGGGACAGCCTACGGACCCAGTACTTC. It is translated as CASRGDSLRTQYF.